This T cell receptor beta chain was observed in a study of T cell clonotyping in hematopoietic cell transplantation. Study findings and constraints: Pathologically expanded recipient clonotypes increased progressively from day 30 to day 180 as diversity fell. Graft donor and pretransplant recipient Inverse Simpson Index values predicted broader posttransplant TCR diversity.

Profiled with immunoSEQ multiplex PCR; TCRdb holds only in-frame clones, not every one. The repertoire includes 15,000 to 20,000 clones, approximately 75% of them detected once, and less than 20% sits in the top ten. Deletions cut 7 bases from V and 3 bases from J, with 13 bases between. The CDR3 length is 13 residues. CDR1 SGHRS and CDR2 YFSETQ come from the germline V gene. Time point of the sample: recipient sample about 28 days before transplant, after cytoreduction. Recipient blood drawn about 28 days pretransplant and days 30, 100, 180 after. Of note for this clone: The antigen remains undetermined.

V is TRBV5-1 and J is TRBJ2-5, with D maybe TRBD1 (5 bases). The starting material was peripheral blood mononuclear cells, obtained before stem cell transplant. This clonotype was obtained from a man aged 55 to 69 with acute myeloid leukemia. Some clones in this sample may be carry-over from other donors' samples. The CDR3 region has the DNA TGCGCCAGCGGGGCCGGCGATGAAGAGACCCAGTACTTC. It yields the protein CASGAGDEETQYF.